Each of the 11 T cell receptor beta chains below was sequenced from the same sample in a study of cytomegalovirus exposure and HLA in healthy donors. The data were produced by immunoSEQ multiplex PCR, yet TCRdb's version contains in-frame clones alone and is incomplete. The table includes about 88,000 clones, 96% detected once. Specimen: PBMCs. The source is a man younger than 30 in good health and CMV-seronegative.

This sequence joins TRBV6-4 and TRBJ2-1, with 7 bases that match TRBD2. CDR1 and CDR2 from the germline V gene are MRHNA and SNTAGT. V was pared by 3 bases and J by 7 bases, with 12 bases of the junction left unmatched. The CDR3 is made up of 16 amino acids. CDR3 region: CASSDKLRGSVNEQFF. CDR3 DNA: TGTGCCAGCAGTGATAAACTTCGCGGGAGTGTGAATGAGCAGTTCTTC.

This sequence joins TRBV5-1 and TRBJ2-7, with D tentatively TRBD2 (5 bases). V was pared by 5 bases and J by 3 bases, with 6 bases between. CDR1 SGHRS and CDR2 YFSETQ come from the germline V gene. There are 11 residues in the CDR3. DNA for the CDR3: TGCGCCAGCAGGAGGGACTACGAGCAGTACTTC. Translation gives CASRRDYEQYF.

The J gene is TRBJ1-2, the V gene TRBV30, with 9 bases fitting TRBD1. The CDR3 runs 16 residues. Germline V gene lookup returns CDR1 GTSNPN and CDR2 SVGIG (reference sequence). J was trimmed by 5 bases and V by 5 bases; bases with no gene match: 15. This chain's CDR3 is CAWGRQGQGSFYGYTF. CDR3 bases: TGTGCCTGGGGCCGCCAAGGACAGGGGAGTTTTTATGGCTACACCTTC.

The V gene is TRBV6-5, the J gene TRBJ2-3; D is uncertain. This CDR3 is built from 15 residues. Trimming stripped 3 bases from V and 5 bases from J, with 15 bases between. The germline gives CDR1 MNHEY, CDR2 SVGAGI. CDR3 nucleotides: TGTGCCAGCAGTTATTCACCCTCGGGTCTAGATACGCAGTATTTT. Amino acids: CASSYSPSGLDTQYF.

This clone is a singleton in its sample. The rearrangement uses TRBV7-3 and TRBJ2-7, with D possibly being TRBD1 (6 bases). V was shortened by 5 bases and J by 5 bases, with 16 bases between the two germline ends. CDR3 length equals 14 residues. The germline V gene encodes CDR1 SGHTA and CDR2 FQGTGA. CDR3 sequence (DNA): TGTGCCAGCAGCGCAGGGGTGACCTACCACGAGCAGTACTTC. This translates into CASSAGVTYHEQYF. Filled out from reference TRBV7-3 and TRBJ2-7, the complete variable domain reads GAGVSQTPSNKVTEKGKYVELRCDPISGHTALYWYRQSLGQGPEFLIYFQGTGAADDSGLPNDRFFAVRPEGSVSTLKIQRTERGDSAVYLCASSAGVTYHEQYFGPGTRLTVT.

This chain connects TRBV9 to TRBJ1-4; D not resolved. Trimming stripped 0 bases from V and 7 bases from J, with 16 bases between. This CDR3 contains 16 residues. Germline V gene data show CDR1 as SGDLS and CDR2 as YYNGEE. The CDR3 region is CASSVAPDAISEKLFF. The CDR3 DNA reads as TGTGCCAGCAGCGTAGCTCCCGATGCGATTTCTGAAAAACTGTTTTTT.

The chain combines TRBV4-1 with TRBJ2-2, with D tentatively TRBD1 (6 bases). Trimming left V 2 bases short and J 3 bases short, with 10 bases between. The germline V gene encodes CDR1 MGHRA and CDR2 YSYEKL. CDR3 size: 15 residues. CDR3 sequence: CASSQRDTYTGELFF. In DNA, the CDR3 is TGCGCCAGCAGCCAACGGGACACCTACACCGGGGAGCTGTTTTTT.

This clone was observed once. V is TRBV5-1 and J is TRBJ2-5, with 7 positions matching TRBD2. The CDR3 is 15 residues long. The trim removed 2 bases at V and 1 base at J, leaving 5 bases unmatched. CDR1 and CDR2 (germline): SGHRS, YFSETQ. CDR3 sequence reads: CASSLYGGFQETQYF. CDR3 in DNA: TGCGCCAGCAGCTTATACGGGGGGTTCCAAGAGACCCAGTACTTC.

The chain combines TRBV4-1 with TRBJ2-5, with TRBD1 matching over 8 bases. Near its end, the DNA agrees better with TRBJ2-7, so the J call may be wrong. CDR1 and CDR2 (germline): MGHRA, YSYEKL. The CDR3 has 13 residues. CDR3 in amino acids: CASSMTGAYEQYF. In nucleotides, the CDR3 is TGCGCCAGCAGTATGACAGGGGCCTACGAGCAGTACTTC.

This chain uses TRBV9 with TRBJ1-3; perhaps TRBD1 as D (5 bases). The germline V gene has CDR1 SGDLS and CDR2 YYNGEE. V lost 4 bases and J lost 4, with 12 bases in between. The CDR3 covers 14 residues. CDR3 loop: CASSRGRGGNTIYF. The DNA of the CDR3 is TGTGCCAGCAGCCGGGGACGGGGGGGAAACACCATATATTTT.

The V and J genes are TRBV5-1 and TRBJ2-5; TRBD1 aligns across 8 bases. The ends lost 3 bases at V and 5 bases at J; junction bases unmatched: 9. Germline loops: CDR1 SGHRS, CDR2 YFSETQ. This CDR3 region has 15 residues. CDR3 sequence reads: CASSSFRTGRETQYF. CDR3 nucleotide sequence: TGCGCCAGCAGCTCGTTTCGGACAGGGCGGGAGACCCAGTACTTC.